This TCR beta chain is from a study of radiotherapy plus CTLA-4 blockade in lung cancer (dated by TCRdb to the late 2010s). With regard to the full study: Objective responses occurred in about 19% of enrolled patients, and about 33% achieved disease control. What the authors observed across the whole study: After treatment with radiotherapy and ipilimumab, TCR clones that originated in tumors expanded in peripheral blood. The strongest predictors of response, as reported, were early dynamic changes in blood T cell clones along with a rise in serum interferon-beta after radiation.

At the junction V is shortened by 0 bases and J by 4 bases; bases outside the gene matches: 10. The CDR3 runs 17 amino acids, cysteine and phenylalanine included. Only CDR3 DNA remains: 51 bases, in frame from the first base. From the germline V gene, CDR1 is SGHDT and CDR2 is YYEEEE. Libraries were made using the immunoSEQ multiplex PCR assay. TCRdb obtained this table from immuneACCESS and retained in-frame rearrangements with V and J assigned. These tables miss some clones; where compared with another copy, unresolved V genes account for less than half of the shortfall, and the remainder is unexplained. In all, the sample holds some 80,000 clones, and 78% of those were seen once. The ten largest account for over 20% of the sample. In this study, focal radiation therapy paired with CTLA-4 blockade (ipilimumab) was tested in patients who had chemo-refractory metastatic non-small-cell lung cancer.

Of note for this clone: Its recognized antigen is unknown. The input lacks base qualities; no much larger clone sits a single base away.

This TCR derives from a human donor with non-small cell lung cancer whose response to radiotherapy plus ipilimumab could not be evaluated. Some clones in this sample may be carry-over from other donors' samples. The sample in question was peripheral blood, obtained from a patient treated with radiotherapy plus ipilimumab. Recombination joined TRBV5-6 with TRBJ2-1; TRBD2 aligns with 7 central bases. The CDR3 reads CASSLAGGTILYNEQFF. The DNA sequence is as follows: TGTGCCAGCAGCTTGGCCGGGGGGACCATCCTATACAATGAGCAGTTCTTC.